Following are 32 T cell receptor beta chains from one sample sequenced in a study of cytomegalovirus exposure and HLA in healthy donors. Primers for the PCR totalled 60 Vbeta and 13 Jbeta. Using immunoSEQ multiplex PCR, the repertoire was profiled, and TCRdb retains in-frame clones only, with some absent. In the table there are 95,000 or so clones, about 86% of which are singletons. The sequenced material came from PBMCs. These receptors originate from a woman in her 70s in good health and CMV-seropositive.

This chain uses TRBV2 with TRBJ2-7; weak D call: TRBD1 (6 bases). This CDR3 has 12 amino acids. V lost 6 bases and J 4 bases, leaving 10 bases between the germline ends. Germline V gene lookup returns CDR1 SNHLY and CDR2 FYNNEI. The CDR3, as DNA: TGTGCCAGCAGAACAGGGACGTACGAGCAGTACTTC. Its translation: CASRTGTYEQYF.

The CDR3 loop reads CASSETGVHYEQYF. The CDR3 DNA follows: TGTGCCAGCAGCGAGACAGGGGTCCACTACGAGCAGTACTTC. The chain has TRBV5-5 and TRBJ2-7; the match to TRBD1 covers 8 bases. The CDR3 loop spans 14 amino acids. Germline V gene data show CDR1 as SGHKS and CDR2 as YYEKEE (reference sequence). V dropped 4 bases and J dropped 3; count of bases not matched to a gene: 6.

The table lists this clone with a few counts. The chain carries TRBV7-2 and TRBJ2-1, with D perhaps TRBD1 (5 bases). The CDR3 length is 14 residues. Germline lookup yields CDR1 SGHTA and CDR2 FQGNSA. The V end lost 2 bases, the J end lost 2 bases, and 7 bases lay between the germline ends. DNA for the CDR3: TGTGCCAGCAGCTTAAAGGACACCTACAATGAGCAGTTCTTC. It yields the protein CASSLKDTYNEQFF.

This chain connects TRBV27 to TRBJ1-5, with TRBD1 identical over 7 bases. CDR3 length: 16 amino acids. With 4 bases clipped from V and 3 bases from J, the junction kept 9 bases outside the gene matches. Germline values: CDR1 MNHEY, CDR2 SMNVEV (reference sequence). Here the CDR3 reads CASSSLSTGNNQPQHF. CDR3 coding DNA: TGTGCCAGCAGTTCACTTTCGACAGGGAACAATCAGCCCCAGCATTTT.

The chain links TRBV7-6 to TRBJ2-6; TRBD1 matches 9 bases. V shed 0 bases, J shed 0 bases, and the junction held 9 bases outside the gene matches. From germline, CDR1 is SGHVS and CDR2 FNYEAQ. The CDR3 is 20 residues long. The CDR3 is CASSLADRGRAGSGANVLTF. DNA of the CDR3: TGTGCCAGCAGCTTAGCGGACAGGGGAAGGGCAGGCTCTGGGGCCAACGTCCTGACTTTC.

This clone was seen a handful of times. This rearrangement joins TRBV10-2 to TRBJ1-3, with D unclear. There are 14 residues in the CDR3. Trimming cost V 6 bases and J 0 bases, with 9 bases left between them. Germline V lookup: CDR1 WSHSY, CDR2 SAAADI. The CDR3 sequence is CASRSRSSGNTIYF. The CDR3 nucleotides are TGCGCCAGCAGGTCCCGGAGCTCTGGAAACACCATATATTTT.

J is TRBJ1-2 and V is TRBV5-4, with a possible D match to TRBD1 (6 bases). The CDR3 runs 14 residues. V was pared by 8 bases and J by 8 bases, with 22 bases between. The germline gives CDR1 SGHNT, CDR2 YYREEE (reference sequence). The CDR3 DNA reads TGTGCCAGTCGAACCTTACAGGGTAGCGGGGGCTACACCTTC. Translating it yields CASRTLQGSGGYTF.

Written as DNA, the CDR3 is TGTGCCAGCAGCGCCCGACTCAGGGGGCAGGGGGAGCTGTTTTTT. This gives the protein CASSARLRGQGELFF. The chain has TRBV9 and TRBJ2-2; 8 bases match TRBD1. This CDR3 has 15 amino acids. J gave up 8 bases and V 3 bases, and 9 bases lay outside the gene matches. Germline CDR1 reads SGDLS; CDR2 reads YYNGEE.

The rearrangement joins TRBV18 to TRBJ2-5, with 7 bases identical to TRBD1. The DNA end lines up better with TRBJ2-7; the J call may be wrong. This CDR3 spans 14 amino acids. The germline V gene has CDR1 KGHSH and CDR2 LQKENI. CDR3 region: CASSPSPGGYEQYF. The CDR3 nucleotides read TGTGCCAGCTCACCATCACCAGGGGGCTACGAGCAGTACTTC.

The rearrangement joins TRBV6-1 to TRBJ1-5; no clear D. Germline CDR1 and CDR2: MNHNS and SASEGT. This CDR3 contains 17 residues. The V and J ends lost 4 bases and 6 bases respectively, with 22 bases between them. This CDR3 reads CASSVPGVVSGGQPQHF. The CDR3 DNA sequence: TGTGCCAGCAGTGTACCTGGGGTGGTCAGCGGAGGTCAGCCCCAGCATTTT.

The chain is built from TRBV19 and TRBJ1-2; perhaps TRBD1 as D (6 bases). Germline V gene sequence: CDR1 LNHDA, CDR2 SQIVND (reference sequence). The V gene lost 5 bases and the J gene lost 4 bases, with 11 bases spanning the gap. The CDR3 has 13 amino acids. The CDR3 reads CASSLGAVYGYTF. The CDR3 DNA sequence: TGTGCCAGTAGTCTGGGGGCAGTCTATGGCTACACCTTC.

This rearrangement joins TRBV15 to TRBJ1-3, with a weak D call TRBD1 (6 bases). The germline V gene has CDR1 LNHNV and CDR2 YYDKDF (reference sequence). V lost 5 bases, J lost 4 bases, and 15 bases lay in between. This CDR3 is built from 15 residues. CDR3 region: CATSDGTPRGNTIYF. DNA for the CDR3: TGTGCCACCAGCGACGGGACACCTCGGGGAAACACCATATATTTT.

The CDR3 is CASSLVVSGLYNEQFF. The CDR3 nucleotides read TGCGCCAGCAGCTTGGTAGTGTCGGGTCTCTACAATGAGCAGTTCTTC. This chain connects TRBV5-1 to TRBJ2-1; D is undetermined. Germline lookup yields CDR1 SGHRS and CDR2 YFSETQ. V lost 0 bases and J lost 3, with 13 bases in between. CDR3 length: 16 residues.

The J gene is TRBJ2-7, the V gene TRBV7-2, with TRBD1 identical over 8 bases. The V and J ends lost 4 bases and 2 bases, in that order; junction bases with no gene match: 4. CDR1 and CDR2 (germline): SGHTA, FQGNSA. There are 14 residues in the CDR3. The CDR3, as DNA: TGTGCCAGCAGCTCAGGGACAGGTACCTACGAGCAGTACTTC. Translating gives CASSSGTGTYEQYF. The whole variable domain, remainder taken from reference TRBV7-2 and TRBJ2-7, is GAGVSQSPSNKVTEKGKDVELRCDPISGHTALYWYRQSLGQGLEFLIYFQGNSAPDKSGLPSDRFSAERTGGSVSTLTIQRTQQEDSAVYLCASSSGTGTYEQYFGPGTRLTVT.

The V call is TRBV11-2, the J call TRBJ2-2; D is possibly TRBD2 (6 bases). The CDR3 totals 12 residues. Germline CDR1 and CDR2: SGHAT and FQNNGV. Trimming pared 8 bases from V and 5 bases from J, leaving 9 bases between. The CDR3, as DNA: TGTGCCAGCTTTAGCGGAACCGGGGAGCTGTTTTTT. Translated: CASFSGTGELFF.

This clone has just a few counts. The rearrangement links TRBV28 to TRBJ1-5; D gene uncertain. CDR3 length: 12 residues. V lost 6 bases to trimming and J lost 6 bases, with 9 bases between them. The germline CDR1 and CDR2 sequences are MDHEN and SYDVKM. CDR3 coding DNA: TGTGCCAGCAGCCTCACAAGTCAGCCCCAGCATTTT. This gives the protein CASSLTSQPQHF.

The CDR3 nucleotides are TGTGCCAGCAGTGAGCACCGGAGCGGGAGACAAGAGACCCAGTACTTC. Translated, it gives CASSEHRSGRQETQYF. The chain is built from TRBV25-1 and TRBJ2-5; TRBD2 agrees at 8 bases. The V gene's germline CDR1 is MGHDK and CDR2 SYGVNS. V lost 3 bases to trimming and J lost 2 bases; unmatched junction nucleotides: 8. The CDR3 is 16 amino acids.

The CDR3 reads CASRGAGGPPYNEQFF. CDR3 nucleotide sequence: TGTGCCAGTAGAGGAGCGGGAGGGCCCCCGTACAATGAGCAGTTCTTC. The V and J genes are TRBV19 and TRBJ2-1, with TRBD2 matching 10 bases. This CDR3 contains 16 residues. With V trimmed by 6 bases and J by 4 bases, 9 bases remained unmatched. Germline lookup yields CDR1 LNHDA and CDR2 SQIVND (reference sequence).

The chain uses TRBV9 and TRBJ2-7; TRBD2 agrees at 9 bases. Germline CDR1 reads SGDLS; CDR2 reads YYNGEE. The CDR3 loop spans 16 amino acids. The trim removed 2 bases at V and 2 bases at J, leaving 8 bases unmatched. CDR3 amino acids: CASSVDSSGAAYEQYF. CDR3 sequence (DNA): TGTGCCAGCAGCGTCGACTCTAGCGGGGCCGCCTACGAGCAGTACTTC.

This clone was observed once. This chain connects TRBV6-4 to TRBJ1-2, with D possibly being TRBD1 (5 bases). The CDR3 length is 11 residues. V dropped 5 bases and J dropped 7 bases, with 8 bases sitting between them. CDR1 and CDR2 from the germline V gene are MRHNA and SNTAGT. CDR3 bases: TGTGCCAGCAGTTCAGGGTTTGGCTACACCTTC. This codes for CASSSGFGYTF.

This chain joins TRBV2 and TRBJ2-2; D ambiguous. V was clipped by 5 bases and J by 2 bases, with 9 bases between them. Germline V gene lookup returns CDR1 SNHLY and CDR2 FYNNEI. The CDR3 spans 14 residues. Written as DNA, the CDR3 is TGTGCCAGCAGTCCACGAGCAAACACCGGGGAGCTGTTTTTT. Its protein product is CASSPRANTGELFF.

This chain links TRBV11-1 with TRBJ2-7; possible D gene TRBD1, 6 bases. The CDR3 runs 15 residues. CDR1 and CDR2 from the germline V gene are SGHAT and FQDESV (reference sequence). With 2 bases removed from V and 6 bases from J, the gap between germline ends came to 17 bases. CDR3 sequence (DNA): TGTGCCAGCAGCTTAACTGGGACACCGATGACCGAGCAGTACTTC. Translating it yields CASSLTGTPMTEQYF.

The gene calls are TRBV23-1 and TRBJ2-2; tentative D call: TRBD2 (5 bases). TRBV23-1 belongs to the ORF category, with a function that is uncertain. The CDR3 consists of 16 residues. V lost 0 bases, J lost 0 bases, and 8 bases lay in between. The CDR3 loop is CASSQSHGTNTGELFF. CDR3 in DNA: TGCGCCAGCAGTCAATCTCACGGGACGAACACCGGGGAGCTGTTTTTT.

The chain uses TRBV6-6 and TRBJ2-5, with 7 bases fitting TRBD2. Unmatched junction bases numbered 11, after V lost 2 bases and J lost 5 bases. CDR1 and CDR2 from the germline V gene are MNHNY and SVGAGI (reference sequence). The CDR3 is made up of 16 amino acids. CDR3 loop: CASSYMPSGSRETQYF. CDR3 DNA: TGTGCCAGCAGTTACATGCCTAGCGGTTCGCGGGAGACCCAGTACTTC.

V usage is TRBV2 and J usage is TRBJ2-5; D is perhaps TRBD1 (6 bases). CDR3 length: 14 amino acids. The ends were cut back, 6 bases at V and 4 bases at J, with 15 bases in the middle. From germline, CDR1 is SNHLY and CDR2 FYNNEI. CDR3 in amino acids: CASSLDRIGETQYF. CDR3 DNA sequence: TGTGCCAGCAGCCTTGACAGGATCGGAGAGACCCAGTACTTC.

This chain connects TRBV11-3 to TRBJ2-3; D unclear. The germline V and J ends were trimmed by 6 bases and 4 bases, with 14 bases remaining between them. Germline-derived CDR1 and CDR2 are SGHNT and YENEEA. The CDR3 has 14 residues. The DNA of the CDR3 is TGTGCCAGCAGTCGTACACAACCGCCAGATACGCAGTATTTT. This encodes CASSRTQPPDTQYF.

The chain employs TRBV18 and TRBJ1-5; D ambiguous. The CDR3 has 15 amino acids. Trimming shortened V by 3 bases and J by 0 bases, and 9 bases separated the two germline ends. Germline lookup yields CDR1 KGHSH and CDR2 LQKENI. The CDR3 nucleotides read TGTGCCAGCTCACCTTTTCCAGTTAGCAATCAGCCCCAGCATTTT. The encoded protein is CASSPFPVSNQPQHF.

The rearrangement joins TRBV6-6 to TRBJ2-7, with a possible D match to TRBD1 (6 bases). Trimming removed 5 bases at V and 1 base at J, with 9 bases between. The V gene's germline CDR1 is MNHNY and CDR2 SVGAGI (reference sequence). This CDR3 has 13 amino acids. DNA of the CDR3: TGTGCCAGCAGTGACACAGGGTCCTACGAGCAGTACTTC. Residues: CASSDTGSYEQYF.

V is TRBV18 and J is TRBJ1-2; TRBD1 might be the D (6 bases). Germline CDR1 KGHSH, CDR2 LQKENI. The CDR3 loop spans 14 amino acids. Trimming pared 3 bases from V and 2 bases from J, leaving 10 bases between. The DNA of the CDR3 is TGTGCCAGCTCACCGACAGGCGAGAACTATGGCTACACCTTC. Amino acid sequence: CASSPTGENYGYTF.

The rearrangement joins TRBV13 to TRBJ1-1, with 7 positions matching TRBD1. Germline CDR1 PRHDT, CDR2 FYEKMQ (reference sequence). The CDR3 consists of 15 residues. With 6 bases clipped from V and 0 bases from J, the junction kept 7 bases outside the gene matches. This CDR3 is CASRTYRGMNTEAFF. In DNA form, the CDR3 reads TGTGCCAGCAGGACCTACAGGGGAATGAACACTGAAGCTTTCTTT.

The chain combines TRBV29-1 with TRBJ2-5, with 10 bases identical to TRBD1. The J call may be wrong; the DNA end is better matched by TRBJ2-7. This CDR3 has 15 residues. Germline lookup yields CDR1 SQVTM and CDR2 ANQGSEA. For the CDR3, the DNA is TGCAGCGTTGAAGAGGGGGGACAGGGGTTGTACGAGCAGTACTTC. This codes for CSVEEGGQGLYEQYF.

V usage is TRBV7-9 and J usage is TRBJ2-1; 9 nucleotides line up with TRBD2. Germline V gene sequence: CDR1 SEHNR, CDR2 FQNEAQ (reference sequence). This CDR3 region has 15 residues. The V segment lost 6 bases and the J segment 4 bases; nucleotides outside the gene matches: 7. As DNA, the CDR3 is TGTGCCAGCAGTCCCACGGGACTAGCTTACAATGAGCAGTTCTTC. This codes for CASSPTGLAYNEQFF.